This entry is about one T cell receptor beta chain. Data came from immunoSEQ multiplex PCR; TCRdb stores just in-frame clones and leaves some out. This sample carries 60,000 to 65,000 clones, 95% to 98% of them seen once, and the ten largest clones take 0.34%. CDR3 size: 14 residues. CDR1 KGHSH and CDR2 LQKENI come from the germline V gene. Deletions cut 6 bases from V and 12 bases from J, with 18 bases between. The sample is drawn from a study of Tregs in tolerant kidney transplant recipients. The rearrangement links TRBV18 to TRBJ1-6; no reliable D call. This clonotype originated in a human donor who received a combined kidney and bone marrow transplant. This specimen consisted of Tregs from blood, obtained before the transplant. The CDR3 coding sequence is TGTGCCAGCTCTCCCTACTCACTGCCCCAACCCCTCCACTTT. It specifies CASSPYSLPQPLHF.